The 25 T cell receptor beta chains below were found in one sample sequenced in a study of response to subunit inactivated influenza vaccine listed by TCRdb under 2018. Receptor amplification or capture employed RT-PCR. For sequencing, an Illumina HiSeq 2500 was employed. TCRdb reprocessing: public reads trimmed at Q25 with fastp, clones called with MiXCR, in-frame beta chains kept. Duplicate CDR3 protein sequences are folded into a single record with the most common DNA and genes. The sample table lists just under 550,000 distinct CDR3 sequences, roughly 25% of them with a count of one. Of the sample, approximately 3% falls within the top ten clones. This sample was also put to use in a study of T cells expressing NK-cell markers. As that second paper reports: TCR beta cDNA libraries were made by 5'RACE template switching that added a universal primer site and unique molecular identifiers.

The sample in question was CD4+ T cells sorted from PBMCs, obtained roughly 12 days after vaccination. The source of these receptors is a man aged 50-60 years who received an inactivated influenza vaccine. Donor details come from another sample of the same person, matched by shared clones.

The chain recombines TRBV12-3 or TRBV12-4 with TRBJ1-6, with D uncertain. Trimming pared 4 bases from V and 7 bases from J, leaving 5 bases between. The CDR3 length is 12 residues. CDR3 protein: CASSSSNSPLHF. The CDR3 DNA is TGTGCCAGCAGTTCCTCGAATTCACCCCTCCACTTT.

This clonotype has a count of ten or more. This rearrangement joins TRBV9 to TRBJ2-1; TRBD2 aligns across 8 bases. Germline assignment: CDR1 SGDLS and CDR2 YYNGEE. The CDR3 length is 17 residues. Losses at the gene ends were 0 bases for V and 0 bases for J; bases not matched to a gene: 5. CDR3 nucleotides: TGTGCCAGCAGCGTAGTGGACAGCGGGAGCTCCTACAATGAGCAGTTCTTC. Its protein product is CASSVVDSGSSYNEQFF.

This chain joins TRBV3-1 and TRBJ2-2, with 7 bases identical to TRBD1. V lost 1 base and J lost 6; bases outside the gene matches: 2. The CDR3 is made up of 14 amino acids. Per germline, CDR1 LGHDT and CDR2 YNNKEL (reference sequence). CDR3 DNA sequence: TGTGCCAGCAGCCAAGCCACAGGGGCCGGGGAGCTGTTTTTT. Its translation is CASSQATGAGELFF.

This clonotype has just a few counts. This chain joins TRBV4-3 and TRBJ2-3; D uncertain. Per the germline V gene, CDR1 is LGHNA and CDR2 is YSLEER. Between the trimmed V and J ends, which lost 2 bases and 5 bases, there was a span of 5 bases. This CDR3 spans 12 amino acids. Here the CDR3 reads CASSQTKDTQYF. The CDR3 nucleotides are TGCGCCAGCAGCCAAACCAAAGATACGCAGTATTTT.

This chain links TRBV4-3 with TRBJ2-2; 7 nucleotides match TRBD2. The germline V gene has CDR1 LGHNA and CDR2 YSLEER. V lost 0 bases and J lost 8; bases outside the gene matches: 6. The CDR3 covers 15 residues. The chain's CDR3 is CASSQDPQLAGELFF. For the CDR3, the DNA is TGCGCCAGCAGCCAAGATCCCCAACTAGCGGGGGAGCTGTTTTTT.

This clonotype was detected only a few times. The rearrangement uses TRBV29-1 and TRBJ2-7; TRBD1 might be the D (5 bases). V shed 5 bases and J shed 2 bases, with 13 bases lying between them. The CDR3 spans 13 residues. Germline CDR1 reads SQVTM; CDR2 reads ANQGSEA. The CDR3 DNA reads as TGCAGCGTTACGACAGTCACGGCCTACGAGCAGTACTTC. Protein: CSVTTVTAYEQYF.

This clonotype was seen repeatedly, ten times or more. V usage is TRBV20-1 and J usage is TRBJ2-3; no firm D call. Deletions cut 3 bases from V and 2 bases from J, with 12 bases between. This CDR3 has 14 amino acids. CDR1 is DFQATT and CDR2 is SNEGSKA in the germline V gene (reference sequence). The CDR3 nucleotides are TGCAGTGCTAGGGGTTGGCAGAACACAGATACGCAGTATTTT. Translation: CSARGWQNTDTQYF.

The chain is built from TRBV7-8 and TRBJ2-2; maybe TRBD1 (6 bases). The CDR3 has 17 amino acids. Germline V gene lookup returns CDR1 SGHVS and CDR2 FQNEAQ. The ends were cut back, 6 bases at V and 7 bases at J, with 24 bases in the middle. The CDR3 DNA reads TGTGCCAGCAGACCTCTCCAGGGGTGGGCAAAGAGCGGGGAGCTGTTTTTT. This codes for CASRPLQGWAKSGELFF.

This clonotype came up a few times. The V call is TRBV5-6, the J call TRBJ1-5, with D possibly being TRBD1 (5 bases). CDR3 length equals 14 residues. Per the germline V gene, CDR1 is SGHDT and CDR2 is YYEEEE. Trimming pared 5 bases from V and 3 bases from J, leaving 12 bases between. CDR3: CASSSARVNQPQHF. The DNA of the CDR3 is TGTGCCAGCAGTTCGGCCAGGGTCAATCAGCCCCAGCATTTT.

V usage is TRBV29-1 and J usage is TRBJ2-3; either TRBD1 or TRBD2 may fit D (6 bases each). The V end lost 7 bases, the J end lost 3 bases, and 17 bases lay between the germline ends. CDR1 and CDR2 (germline): SQVTM, ANQGSEA. This CDR3 is built from 14 residues. The CDR3 is CSATRGGPTDTQYF. CDR3 nucleotides: TGCAGCGCTACTAGAGGGGGGCCGACAGATACGCAGTATTTT.

This clonotype appeared a single time. The chain uses TRBV19 and TRBJ2-6; D uncertain. V dropped 3 bases and J dropped 1 base, with 7 bases sitting between them. Per the germline V gene, CDR1 is LNHDA and CDR2 is SQIVND (reference sequence). The CDR3 has 15 residues. In DNA, the CDR3 is TGTGCCAGTAGTATTGGGCTTTCTGGGGCCAACGTCCTGACTTTC. Its translation: CASSIGLSGANVLTF.

V is TRBV20-1 and J is TRBJ1-5; D ambiguous. Germline V lookup: CDR1 DFQATT, CDR2 SNEGSKA (reference sequence). The CDR3 extends over 12 amino acids. Trimming stripped 0 bases from V and 8 bases from J, with 8 bases between. Written as DNA, the CDR3 is TGCAGTGCTAGAGATCGGATGGAGCCCCAGCATTTT. This sequence encodes CSARDRMEPQHF.

This clonotype has ten or more counts. The chain joins TRBV20-1 to TRBJ2-5, with 10 nucleotides matching TRBD1. Germline V gene sequence: CDR1 DFQATT, CDR2 SNEGSKA (reference sequence). The trim removed 4 bases at V and 5 bases at J, leaving 4 bases unmatched. The CDR3 consists of 13 residues. DNA for the CDR3: TGCAGTGCTAAAGGGACAGGGGACGAGACCCAGTACTTC. Translating it yields CSAKGTGDETQYF.

The chain is built from TRBV20-1 and TRBJ2-1, with 7 bases lining up with TRBD2. The germline V gene encodes CDR1 DFQATT and CDR2 SNEGSKA (reference sequence). The CDR3 has 14 residues. The V segment lost 2 bases and the J segment 3 bases; nucleotides outside the gene matches: 4. The CDR3 is CSARTGLGYNEQFF. The CDR3 bases are TGCAGTGCTAGAACCGGACTAGGCTACAATGAGCAGTTCTTC.

The chain joins TRBV10-3 to TRBJ2-3, with 8 bases matching TRBD2. The CDR3 length is 15 residues. V trimming: 5 bases; J trimming: 0 bases; junction bases outside the gene matches: 4. The V gene's germline CDR1 is ENHRY and CDR2 SYGVKD. The CDR3 here is CAISSGGSSTDTQYF. In DNA, the CDR3 is TGTGCCATCAGTAGCGGGGGTTCTAGCACAGATACGCAGTATTTT.

V and J are TRBV6-2 or TRBV6-3 and TRBJ2-1; D is possibly TRBD1 or TRBD2 (5 bases each). The germline V gene encodes CDR1 MNHEY and CDR2 SVGEGT. Trimming shortened V by 8 bases and J by 10 bases, and 24 bases separated the two germline ends. CDR3 length: 15 amino acids. Written as DNA, the CDR3 is TGTGCCAGCTTCGGGGCCGGGACCACACACAGGGAGCAGTTCTTC. This codes for CASFGAGTTHREQFF.

This clonotype has just a few counts. The chain employs TRBV6-1 and TRBJ2-7; 9 nucleotides line up with TRBD2. Per germline, CDR1 MNHNS and CDR2 SASEGT. V trimming: 8 bases; J trimming: 4 bases; junction bases outside the gene matches: 12. The CDR3 has 15 amino acids. The CDR3 DNA is TGTGCCAGCGATGGGCACTCTACTAGCGGGTACGAGCAGTACTTC. Its protein product is CASDGHSTSGYEQYF.

This rearrangement joins TRBV6-1 to TRBJ1-6; the D gene is possibly TRBD1 (6 bases). The V and J ends lost 2 bases and 7 bases respectively, with 9 bases between them. This CDR3 comprises 14 residues. CDR1 is MNHNS, CDR2 SASEGT, per germline. CDR3 protein: CASSETGSNSPLHF. CDR3 in DNA: TGTGCCAGCAGTGAAACAGGGTCCAATTCACCCCTCCACTTT.

J is TRBJ2-2 and V is TRBV4-3; D not resolved. Germline V gene sequence: CDR1 LGHNA, CDR2 YSLEER. This CDR3 has 16 residues. Trimming left V 2 bases short and J 8 bases short, with 18 bases between. CDR3 amino acids: CASSQTLRPGFGELFF. CDR3 sequence (DNA): TGCGCCAGCAGCCAAACACTCCGTCCAGGTTTTGGGGAGCTGTTTTTT.

As DNA, the CDR3 is TGCAGTGCCCCGTACCAAGAGACCCAGTACTTC. It yields the protein CSAPYQETQYF. This chain links TRBV20-1 with TRBJ2-5; D is uncertain. The CDR3 is 11 residues long. Germline-derived CDR1 and CDR2 are DFQATT and SNEGSKA (reference sequence). V was trimmed by 6 bases and J by 0 bases, leaving 5 bases between them.

V usage is TRBV7-8 and J usage is TRBJ1-5; no firm D call. The CDR3 is 15 residues long. V was trimmed by 1 base and J by 0 bases, leaving 7 bases between them. Germline V CDR1 and CDR2: SGHVS, FQNEAQ. DNA of the CDR3: TGTGCCAGCAGCTTAGAGGACGTTAGCAATCAGCCCCAGCATTTT. Protein: CASSLEDVSNQPQHF.

V gene TRBV10-3 combines with J gene TRBJ2-6; TRBD1 agrees at 10 bases. With 6 bases clipped from V and 9 bases from J, the junction kept 8 bases outside the gene matches. This CDR3 is 15 amino acids long. Germline V gives CDR1 ENHRY, CDR2 SYGVKD. The CDR3 DNA sequence: TGTGCCATCAGGGGACAGGGGTTAAGTGGCAACGTCCTGACTTTC. Translating it yields CAIRGQGLSGNVLTF.

This clonotype came up a few times. This sequence joins TRBV5-5 and TRBJ2-1; D not certain. CDR3 size: 14 residues. Germline V gene sequence: CDR1 SGHKS, CDR2 YYEKEE (reference sequence). V was cut by 4 bases and J by 1 base, with 9 bases left in between. CDR3 amino acids: CASSDGRSYNEQFF. CDR3 nucleotide sequence: TGTGCCAGCAGCGATGGTAGGTCCTACAATGAGCAGTTCTTC. The whole variable domain, filled in from reference TRBV5-5 and TRBJ2-1, reads DAGVTQSPTHLIKTRGQQVTLRCSPISGHKSVSWYQQVLGQGPQFIFQYYEKEERGRGNFPDRFSARQFPNYSSELNVNALLLGDSALYLCASSDGRSYNEQFFGPGTRLTVL.

The V call is TRBV7-8, the J call TRBJ1-2; D is possibly TRBD1 (5 bases). CDR1 is SGHVS, CDR2 FQNEAQ, per germline. The length of the CDR3 is 15 residues. V lost 1 base to trimming and J lost 4 bases, with 13 bases between them. CDR3 loop: CASSLGQPGSYGYTF. CDR3 nucleotide sequence: TGTGCCAGCAGCTTAGGACAACCAGGGAGCTATGGCTACACCTTC.

The rearrangement joins TRBV29-1 to TRBJ1-5; D not resolved. This CDR3 is built from 14 residues. CDR1 is SQVTM, CDR2 ANQGSEA, per germline. V was trimmed by 7 bases and J by 0 bases, leaving 13 bases between them. Written as DNA, the CDR3 is TGCAGCGCTGCACCCGGGAGTAGCAATCAGCCCCAGCATTTT. This codes for CSAAPGSSNQPQHF.